This TCR beta chain was recorded in a study of T cell responses to AZD1222 COVID-19 vaccine. Study-level information: Pooled samples include second doses given at about 4 or 12 weeks. General observations from the study: Repertoires were collected only later (after the peak T cell response had occurred).

This CDR3 is 15 amino acids long. Per the germline V gene, CDR1 is MNHEY and CDR2 is SVGAGI. V was clipped by 7 bases and J by 1 base, with 16 bases between them. TCRdb's copy holds only in-frame clones and misses some; the assay was immunoSEQ multiplex PCR. The sample yields 66,000 or so clones, roughly 90% seen once. As to this clone: Its antigen remains unidentified.

Sequenced here: peripheral blood, sampled on day 0 of AZD1222 vaccination. The receptor's source is an adult in good health. This sequence joins TRBV6-5 and TRBJ1-1; D possibly corresponds to TRBD1 (6 bases). This CDR3 reads CASTNFRGGNTEAFF. The CDR3 DNA sequence: TGTGCCAGCACCAACTTCAGGGGAGGGAACACTGAAGCTTTCTTT.